This T cell receptor beta chain emerged from a study of response to subunit inactivated influenza vaccine. Overall study findings and caveats: Each seasonal influenza vaccination, the authors suggested, recruits few new T cells.

Each CDR3 protein is one row after TCRdb ran MiXCR on the RT-PCR reads. Here the sample spans roughly 790,000 distinct CDR3 sequences, approximately 22% being singletons. CDR1 is LNHNV, CDR2 YYDKDF, per germline (reference sequence). The CDR3 loop spans 16 amino acids. V was pared by 0 bases and J by 4 bases, with 13 bases between. A note on this clonotype: Its antigen is as yet unknown.

The receptor was derived from a man between 50 and 59 years old who received an inactivated influenza vaccine. The sequencing used PBMCs from blood, collected 5 days after vaccination. This chain joins TRBV15 and TRBJ2-1; D tentatively reads TRBD1 or TRBD2 (5 bases each). DNA of the CDR3: TGTGCCACCAGCAGAGATTGGGGGTTATTATACAATGAGCAGTTCTTC. Protein product: CATSRDWGLLYNEQFF.